Reported below is one TCR beta chain. What this receptor recognizes is not known. Base qualities are not at hand, and no much larger clone is one base apart. The CDR3 covers 13 residues, taking in both the cysteine and the phenylalanine. CDR3 DNA only is kept here, 39 bases in frame from base 1. The V and J ends are trimmed by 3 bases and 11 bases, leaving 16 bases between them. Reading the germline V gene gives CDR1 SNHLY and CDR2 FYNNEI. The time point label corresponds to: baseline before first vaccination. Vaccinee samples came from UK trials COV001 and COV002, including a single-blind randomized controlled phase 2/3 trial of AZD1222 (ChAdOx1 nCoV-19) in healthy adults. For TCRbeta chain sequencing, PBMC samples were collected from trial participants at day 0 and at day 28 after the second dose. These data come from a study of T cell responses to AZD1222 COVID-19 vaccine (dated by TCRdb to about 2021). Turning to the overall study: AZD1222 recipients with second doses at about 4 weeks or about 12 weeks were pooled, because spike-specific TCR depth and breadth did not differ between schedules. TCR sequencing was performed for 230 to 250 trial participants, of whom approximately 200 were given two doses of AZD1222 and about 25 were given two doses of MenACWY control vaccine. Trial participants were enrolled by age into subgroups of 18-55, 56-69 and 70-plus years, and about 150, 27 and 61 TCR-sequenced participants, respectively, were included in these subgroups. The paper as a whole reports these results and caveats: The 56-69-year group was small, and its depth increase did not reach significance, likely because of low power. Only a handful of AZD1222 recipients were SARS-CoV-2 seropositive at baseline, limiting conclusions about previously exposed vaccinees. CD4 TCRs associated with the vaccine covered the entire spike protein, and the dominant responses were in regions 160-218 and 743-854. Nearly half of unique spike-specific TCRs reportedly recognized epitopes outside regions mutated in the B.1.351 and B.1.1.7 variants. No day 14 peak-response samples were available, so repertoires were characterized only after the peak T cell response. After two AZD1222 doses, spike-specific TCR breadth and depth were significantly higher than at day 0 and than in MenACWY recipients. Participants were mostly white British and included more females than males, and it was suggested by the authors that clonal diversity may have been underestimated.

The CDR3 regions of human TCRbeta chains were analyzed by immunosequencing. Concerning the study's data processing: Repertoire TCRs were checked for matches against a reference library of SARS-CoV-2-specific TCRs that had been generated using the MIRA antigen-specificity platform. Breadth was defined as the fraction of unique TCRs that were SARS-CoV-2-associated, and depth was defined as the fraction of total T cells that were SARS-CoV-2-associated. Using the MIRA data, every spike-specific TCR was mapped to the spike region that the TCR reacted to and assigned to either a CD4 or a CD8 class. Log10-transformed breadth and depth values were compared by one-way ANOVA with Sidak's multiple comparisons tests. The table was pulled from immuneACCESS by TCRdb, which kept in-frame rearrangements only. Such tables lose some clones; where checked, under half of the loss comes from unresolved V genes, and the rest has no known cause. The V and J calls and clone size come from that table; D and trimming were worked out from the DNA. The sample table contains some 140,000 clones; only one count was recorded for more than 85% of them. The ten largest clones add up to roughly 3.1% of the sample.

The receptor chain draws on TRBV2 and TRBJ1-1; possibly the D gene is TRBD1, per 6 matching bases. Sequencing used peripheral blood, obtained on day 0 of AZD1222 vaccination. The sequence was obtained from an adult in good health. This receptor has the CDR3 CASSEHRDMTAFF. The DNA sequence follows: TGTGCCAGCAGTGAGCACCGGGACATGACGGCTTTCTTT.